This T cell receptor beta chain was identified during a study of T cells expressing NK-cell markers. Across the study: Source material for TCR beta repertoires consisted of sorted CD3+CD56+NKG2C+, CD3+CD56+NKG2C- and CD3+CD56-NKG2C+ T cells.

The CDR3 is made up of 13 amino acids. The V gene's germline CDR1 is SGHNT and CDR2 YYREEE (reference sequence). General study findings and limits: It was still unclear whether expanded NKG2C+ T cell clones were HCMV specific.

Concerning this clonotype itself: Its target is unknown.

TCRdb reprocessed the 5' RACE reads, with one entry per CDR3 protein and no DNA. Recorded for this sample: about 550,000 distinct CDR3 sequences. The sequencing sample was made of blood T cells: a sorted CD56 or NKG2C T cell subset, CD4+ or CD8+ T cells, or bulk PBMC T cells (not recorded which). The receptor's source is a man aged 18 to 29 in good health. This rearrangement joins TRBV5-4 to TRBJ2-1. The CDR3 reads CASSLEVGNEQFF.